The 21 T cell receptor beta chains presented below share a single source sample, sequenced in a study of T cell responses to AZD1222 COVID-19 vaccine. The repertoire was sequenced with immunoSEQ multiplex PCR; TCRdb's copy has only in-frame clones and lacks some. This table has about 110,000 clones, about 85% appearing once. Sequencing was performed on peripheral blood, taken 28 days after the second AZD1222 dose. Receptors originate from an adult who received the AZD1222 COVID-19 vaccine.

V usage is TRBV4-2 and J usage is TRBJ2-7, with 9 bases identical to TRBD2. Looked up from germline, CDR1 is LGHNA and CDR2 is YNFKEQ. The CDR3 runs to 16 residues. J lost 2 bases, V lost 0 bases, and 5 bases had no gene match. CDR3 in amino acids: CASSQDAGGRAYEQYF. The CDR3 bases are TGTGCCAGCAGCCAAGATGCGGGGGGGCGCGCCTACGAGCAGTACTTC.

J is TRBJ1-4 and V is TRBV27; D is uncertain. Germline assignment: CDR1 MNHEY and CDR2 SMNVEV (reference sequence). The V end lost 4 bases, the J end lost 1 base, and 10 bases lay between the germline ends. This CDR3 spans 15 amino acids. The CDR3 region is CASSWSFETNEKLFF. The CDR3, as DNA: TGTGCCAGCAGTTGGAGTTTTGAAACTAATGAAAAACTGTTTTTT.

A single count supports this clone. The chain links TRBV7-9 to TRBJ1-2, with D possibly being TRBD1 (5 bases). V lost 5 bases, J lost 7 bases, and 20 bases lay in between. Germline V gene data show CDR1 as SEHNR and CDR2 as FQNEAQ (reference sequence). This CDR3 comprises 15 residues. The CDR3 loop reads CASSQRDGVRSGYTF. DNA for the CDR3: TGTGCCAGCAGCCAAAGGGACGGAGTGCGGTCTGGCTACACCTTC.

This chain uses TRBV4-1 with TRBJ2-1; D is unresolved. V dropped 3 bases and J dropped 10 bases, with 10 bases sitting between them. This CDR3 has 12 residues. Germline V CDR1 and CDR2: MGHRA, YSYEKL. The chain's CDR3 is CASSQALGEQFF. CDR3 bases: TGCGCCAGCAGCCAGGCCTTGGGGGAGCAGTTCTTC.

This chain links TRBV9 with TRBJ2-1; 8 bases are shared with TRBD1. Germline values: CDR1 SGDLS, CDR2 YYNGEE. The CDR3 contains 15 residues. V was clipped by 0 bases and J by 6 bases; unmatched bases: 5. The CDR3 DNA follows: TGTGCCAGCAGCGTAGAGGGGACAGGAAGCAATGAGCAGTTCTTC. Its translation is CASSVEGTGSNEQFF.

J is TRBJ2-7 and V is TRBV4-1; unclear D gene. Germline V CDR1 and CDR2: MGHRA, YSYEKL. The V and J ends lost 1 base and 4 bases respectively, with 14 bases between them. This CDR3 comprises 15 residues. CDR3 coding DNA: TGCGCCAGCAGCCAAGTCTACGCCCCTCCATACGAGCAGTACTTC. Translation: CASSQVYAPPYEQYF.

Only a few counts were recorded for this clone. The V and J genes are TRBV6-5 and TRBJ1-5; D is perhaps TRBD1 (5 bases). From germline, CDR1 is MNHEY and CDR2 SVGAGI. This CDR3 spans 15 amino acids. Deletions cut 6 bases from V and 1 base from J, with 13 bases between. CDR3 coding DNA: TGTGCCAGCAGCCTCAGGGCAGGGAGCAATCAGCCCCAGCATTTT. It translates to CASSLRAGSNQPQHF.

This chain joins TRBV12-2 and TRBJ2-1; the table names TRBD2, a call not compared with the DNA. TRBV12-2 is a known pseudogene. The CDR3 runs to 16 residues. The CDR3 bases are TGTGCAAGTCGCTTAGCGACTTTCGGTAGCTACAATGAGCAGTTCTTC. This sequence encodes CASRLATFGSYNEQFF.

The rearrangement links TRBV19 to TRBJ2-5; D not certain. This CDR3 is 12 amino acids long. CDR1 is LNHDA, CDR2 SQIVND, per germline (reference sequence). Trimming left V 3 bases short and J 7 bases short, with 9 bases between. CDR3: CASSMNVGTQYF. CDR3 DNA: TGTGCCAGTAGTATGAATGTTGGGACCCAGTACTTC.

The chain has TRBV6-5 and TRBJ2-7; 10 bases are a match to TRBD2. Per germline, CDR1 MNHEY and CDR2 SVGAGI. The CDR3 covers 16 residues. V was pared by 2 bases and J by 3 bases, with 7 bases of the junction left unmatched. DNA for the CDR3: TGTGCCAGCAGTTACCAAACTAGCGGGGACCTCTACGAGCAGTACTTC. Translation: CASSYQTSGDLYEQYF.

The chain links TRBV2 to TRBJ2-1, with TRBD2 identical over 8 bases. CDR1 and CDR2 from the germline V gene are SNHLY and FYNNEI. V lost 3 bases to trimming and J lost 5 bases; unmatched junction nucleotides: 9. The CDR3 spans 16 residues. CDR3 in amino acids: CASSDVGGGWNNEQFF. In DNA, the CDR3 is TGTGCCAGCAGTGATGTAGGCGGGGGGTGGAACAATGAGCAGTTCTTC.

The chain combines TRBV30 with TRBJ1-1; D possibly corresponds to TRBD1 (5 bases). The germline V gene encodes CDR1 GTSNPN and CDR2 SVGIG (reference sequence). The CDR3 consists of 12 residues. Deletions cut 5 bases from V and 1 base from J, with 8 bases between. This CDR3 reads CAWGHPNTEAFF. CDR3 sequence (DNA): TGTGCCTGGGGACACCCGAACACTGAAGCTTTCTTT.

The chain has TRBV5-6 and TRBJ1-3; possibly TRBD1 for D (6 bases). Trimming removed 7 bases at V and 7 bases at J, with 18 bases between. Germline V lookup: CDR1 SGHDT, CDR2 YYEEEE. The CDR3 sequence is 14 residues long. The CDR3 reads CASRFGRRGNTIYF. The CDR3, as DNA: TGTGCCAGCCGGTTCGGGAGAAGGGGGAACACCATATATTTT.

The table lists this clone with a count of one. The chain carries TRBV19 and TRBJ1-5; TRBD1 aligns across 9 bases. The CDR3 sequence is 17 residues long. The germline V gene encodes CDR1 LNHDA and CDR2 SQIVND (reference sequence). With V trimmed by 3 bases and J by 2 bases, 8 bases remained unmatched. The CDR3 region has the DNA TGTGCCAGTAGTATGGCAGGGACAGGGATAGGCAATCAGCCCCAGCATTTT. This translates into CASSMAGTGIGNQPQHF. Supplemented by reference TRBV19 and TRBJ1-5, the full variable domain reads DGGITQSPKYLFRKEGQNVTLSCEQNLNHDAMYWYRQDPGQGLRLIYYSQIVNDFQKGDIAEGYSVSREKKESFPLTVTSAQKNPTAFYLCASSMAGTGIGNQPQHFGDGTRLSIL.

The chain is built from TRBV29-1 and TRBJ1-2; D perhaps matches TRBD1 (5 bases). Trimming left V 7 bases short and J 2 bases short, with 17 bases between. Germline-derived CDR1 and CDR2 are SQVTM and ANQGSEA. The CDR3 is 14 residues long. CDR3 in DNA: TGCAGCGCTCAACCCGGGACGGTAAACTATGGCTACACCTTC. It codes for CSAQPGTVNYGYTF.

This clone was seen only a few times. The rearrangement joins TRBV6-5 to TRBJ2-7; 10 bases are shared with TRBD1. V shed 8 bases and J 4 bases; nucleotides not matched to a gene: 8. CDR1 MNHEY and CDR2 SVGAGI come from the germline V gene. CDR3 size: 14 residues. CDR3 region: CASWGQGMGYEQYF. The CDR3 DNA sequence: TGTGCCAGCTGGGGACAGGGGATGGGATACGAGCAGTACTTC.

This chain joins TRBV5-1 and TRBJ2-3; 7 nucleotides agree with TRBD1. CDR1 and CDR2 from the germline V gene are SGHRS and YFSETQ. CDR3 length equals 15 residues. With V trimmed by 4 bases and J by 4 bases, 9 bases remained unmatched. CDR3 DNA: TGCGCCAGCAGCGTATACAGGGGAGAGGCAGATACGCAGTATTTT. This sequence encodes CASSVYRGEADTQYF.

CDR3 sequence (DNA): TGTGCCAGCTCACCAGCGGAGGGAAGACATGGCTACACCTTC. Its translation: CASSPAEGRHGYTF. The rearrangement links TRBV18 to TRBJ1-2; the D is unclear. The CDR3 spans 14 residues. Germline CDR1 KGHSH, CDR2 LQKENI. The V end was cut by 2 bases, the J end by 6 bases, with 13 bases between.

The chain joins TRBV13 to TRBJ2-2; the D is unclear. CDR1 is PRHDT and CDR2 is FYEKMQ in the germline V gene (reference sequence). The CDR3 sequence is 14 residues long. The V gene lost 3 bases and the J gene lost 1 base, with 6 bases spanning the gap. The CDR3 bases are TGTGCCAGCAGCTTCGGGCAGAACACCGGGGAGCTGTTTTTT. The encoded protein is CASSFGQNTGELFF.

The chain uses TRBV4-3 and TRBJ1-1; D is undetermined. Trimming shortened V by 0 bases and J by 3 bases, and 17 bases separated the two germline ends. Germline V gene data show CDR1 as LGHNA and CDR2 as YSLEER. The CDR3 is made up of 17 amino acids. The CDR3 DNA follows: TGCGCCAGCAGCCAAGAAGCGATCACAGTGGCAGACACTGAAGCTTTCTTT. It is translated as CASSQEAITVADTEAFF.

The chain is built from TRBV5-4 and TRBJ2-3, with no clear D. The CDR3 runs to 13 residues. The germline V gene encodes CDR1 SGHNT and CDR2 YYREEE (reference sequence). With 1 base removed from V and 3 bases from J, the gap between germline ends came to 6 bases. The CDR3 region has the DNA TGTGCCAGCAGCTTGCCCGGAACAGATACGCAGTATTTT. Protein: CASSLPGTDTQYF. Based on the CDR3 plus reference TRBV5-4 and TRBJ2-3, the full variable domain is ETGVTQSPTHLIKTRGQQVTLRCSSQSGHNTVSWYQQALGQGPQFIFQYYREEENGRGNFPPRFSGLQFPNYSSELNVNALELDDSALYLCASSLPGTDTQYFGPGTRLTVL.